This is a list of T cell receptor beta chains from one sample in a study of blood T cell repertoires in COVID-19. Assay used: immunoSEQ multiplex PCR; TCRdb lists only in-frame clones, some missing. This sample yields hundreds of thousands of clones, of which approximately 89% are seen a single time; around an eighth belongs to the top ten. Material for sequencing was peripheral blood. The receptors originated from a woman aged 45-65 years with COVID-19, enrolled during active disease. Each CDR3 is given with its conserved first and last residue. The D gene is left open where the match is weak. A row's size may be missing; if present it is once, few, many or a size class.

clone_size j_call d_call v_call cdr3_aa cdr3_nt
- TRBJ2-7 TRBD2 TRBV13 CASSLHGGARSYEQYF TGTGCCAGCAGCTTACACGGGGGGGCTCGGTCCTACGAGCAGTACTTC
- TRBJ1-4 TRBD1 TRBV7-9 CASSQTGGSEKLFF TGTGCCAGCAGCCAAACAGGGGGCAGTGAAAAACTGTTTTTT
- TRBJ1-1 - TRBV29-1 CSVEGGVANTEAFF TGCAGCGTTGAAGGCGGGGTTGCGAACACTGAAGCTTTCTTT
- TRBJ2-1 - TRBV18 CASSPNSLLLRTSQFF TGTGCCAGCTCACCAAACAGCCTACTTCTGCGGACAAGTCAATTCTTC
few TRBJ2-3 TRBD2 TRBV30 CAWSGGLGTDTQYF TGTGCCTGGAGTGGGGGACTAGGCACAGATACGCAGTATTTT
- TRBJ1-5 - TRBV19 CASSIDGHPSNQPQHF TGTGCCAGTAGTATAGACGGACACCCTAGCAATCAGCCCCAGCATTTT
- TRBJ1-2 TRBD1 TRBV6-5 CASSFDRGYGYTF TGTGCCAGCAGTTTCGACAGGGGCTATGGCTACACCTTC
- TRBJ1-2 TRBD1 TRBV12-3/TRBV12-4 CASSWAGGGYTF TGTGCCAGCAGTTGGGCAGGGGGAGGCTACACCTTC
- TRBJ2-1 - TRBV20-1 CSASWLARGSNEQFF TGCAGTGCTAGTTGGCTAGCCCGGGGATCCAATGAGCAGTTCTTC
- TRBJ2-5 TRBD2 TRBV4-2 CASSQFLGLSGLAGGPRETQYF TGTGCCAGCAGCCAATTTTTGGGACTATCCGGACTAGCGGGGGGGCCACGGGAGACCCAGTACTTC
- TRBJ1-1 - TRBV18 CASSPPLSQNTEAFF TGTGCCAGCTCACCACCACTTTCTCAGAACACTGAAGCTTTCTTT
once TRBJ1-1 TRBD1 TRBV19 CASSIVVGQGNTEAFF TGTGCCAGTAGTATAGTAGTGGGACAGGGGAACACTGAAGCTTTCTTT
- TRBJ1-1 - TRBV6-6 CASSYPRGQGTEAFF TGTGCCAGCAGTTACCCCAGGGGCCAAGGAACTGAAGCTTTCTTT
- TRBJ2-1 TRBD2 TRBV7-6 CASSLGLAGKNEQFF TGTGCCAGCAGCTTGGGACTAGCGGGGAAAAATGAGCAGTTCTTC
- TRBJ1-2 - TRBV2 CASSEDFYGYTF TGTGCCAGCAGTGAAGACTTTTATGGCTACACCTTC
- TRBJ2-2 - TRBV27 CASRQGTNTGELFF TGTGCCAGCCGCCAGGGAACGAACACCGGGGAGCTGTTTTTT